These T cell receptor beta chains were read from a single sample in a study of cytomegalovirus exposure and HLA in healthy donors. Assay used: immunoSEQ multiplex PCR; TCRdb lists only in-frame clones, some missing. This sample has about 160,000 clones, with approximately 80% found just once. Material: PBMCs. The receptors derive from a man aged 50 to 59 in good health and CMV-seropositive. Each CDR3 is given with its conserved first and last residue. Each record gives: D gene, V gene, J gene, clone size, CDR3 DNA, CDR3 protein. D genes are given only for firm matches. Size is stated for part of the rows, as once, few or many counts, or as a class when the clone is expanded.

d_call: NA; v_call: TRBV16; j_call: TRBJ1-5; clone_size: NA; cdr3_nt: TGTGCCAGCAGCCTGGGAGGAGGCAATCAGCCCCAGCATTTT; cdr3_aa: CASSLGGGNQPQHF
d_call: NA; v_call: TRBV15; j_call: TRBJ2-3; clone_size: NA; cdr3_nt: TGTGCCACCAGCAGAGCAGGAGATACGCAGTATTTT; cdr3_aa: CATSRAGDTQYF
d_call: TRBD1; v_call: TRBV6-1; j_call: TRBJ1-3; clone_size: NA; cdr3_nt: TGTGCCAGCAGGGGACAGGGTTTAGGAGGAAACACCATATATTTT; cdr3_aa: CASRGQGLGGNTIYF
d_call: NA; v_call: TRBV11-3; j_call: TRBJ1-2; clone_size: few; cdr3_nt: TGTGCCAGCAGCTTACCGGGTAGGGGCTACACCTTC; cdr3_aa: CASSLPGRGYTF
d_call: NA; v_call: TRBV19; j_call: TRBJ1-1; clone_size: NA; cdr3_nt: TGTGCCAGCAACGCGGGGGACGCAAGCAGCCTTGAAGCTTTCTTT; cdr3_aa: CASNAGDASSLEAFF
d_call: NA; v_call: TRBV29-1; j_call: TRBJ1-2; clone_size: NA; cdr3_nt: TGCAGCGTTGAAGACAGGTCACGCTACACCTTC; cdr3_aa: CSVEDRSRYTF
d_call: NA; v_call: TRBV13; j_call: TRBJ2-4; clone_size: NA; cdr3_nt: TGTGCCAGCAGCCCCCGGACCACGTCGGACATTCAGTATTTC; cdr3_aa: CASSPRTTSDIQYF
d_call: NA; v_call: TRBV29-1; j_call: TRBJ1-1; clone_size: NA; cdr3_nt: TGCAGCGTTGACCCGCAGGAATTTGAAGCTTTCTTT; cdr3_aa: CSVDPQEFEAFF
d_call: TRBD1; v_call: TRBV6-6; j_call: TRBJ1-2; clone_size: NA; cdr3_nt: TGTGCCAGCAGTTACTCCGAGGGGGCCAATGGCTACACCTTC; cdr3_aa: CASSYSEGANGYTF
d_call: NA; v_call: TRBV19; j_call: TRBJ2-3; clone_size: NA; cdr3_nt: TGTGCCAGTAGTATAGATCAGAACAGGGCGGAAGATACGCAGTATTTT; cdr3_aa: CASSIDQNRAEDTQYF
d_call: NA; v_call: TRBV10-2; j_call: TRBJ2-7; clone_size: NA; cdr3_nt: TGCGCCAGCAGCCGACAGGAATCCTACGAGCAGTACTTC; cdr3_aa: CASSRQESYEQYF
d_call: NA; v_call: TRBV28; j_call: TRBJ1-1; clone_size: few; cdr3_nt: TGTGCCAGCAGACTCCTCGGACAACGCCAAACTGAAGCTTTCTTT; cdr3_aa: CASRLLGQRQTEAFF
d_call: TRBD2; v_call: TRBV11-3; j_call: TRBJ2-3; clone_size: NA; cdr3_nt: TGTGCCAGCAGCTTGGGCTTGCGGGAGGGCGAGCAGTATTTT; cdr3_aa: CASSLGLREGEQYF
d_call: NA; v_call: TRBV29-1; j_call: TRBJ1-1; clone_size: once; cdr3_nt: TGCAGCTTTAGGAGGGACGGCACTGAAGCTTTCTTT; cdr3_aa: CSFRRDGTEAFF
d_call: NA; v_call: TRBV2; j_call: TRBJ2-2; clone_size: NA; cdr3_nt: TGTGCCAGCCGGAGGAGGGACCAGAACACCGGGGAGCTGTTTTTT; cdr3_aa: CASRRRDQNTGELFF
d_call: NA; v_call: TRBV15; j_call: TRBJ2-7; clone_size: NA; cdr3_nt: TGTGCCACCAGCAGAGAATCCGGCGGGTTGGGCGAGCAGTACTTC; cdr3_aa: CATSRESGGLGEQYF
d_call: TRBD2; v_call: TRBV6-1; j_call: TRBJ2-3; clone_size: NA; cdr3_nt: TGTGCCACCGATGGACTAGCGGGGCCCACAGATACGCAGTATTTT; cdr3_aa: CATDGLAGPTDTQYF
d_call: NA; v_call: TRBV21-1; j_call: TRBJ1-4; clone_size: NA; cdr3_nt: TGTGCCAGCAGCAACCAACAGGGGCACTATGAAAAACTGTTTTTT; cdr3_aa: CASSNQQGHYEKLFF
d_call: NA; v_call: TRBV12-5; j_call: TRBJ1-1; clone_size: few; cdr3_nt: TGTGCTAGTGCCCTGTTGACTGAAGCTTTCTTT; cdr3_aa: CASALLTEAFF
d_call: TRBD2; v_call: TRBV9; j_call: TRBJ2-1; clone_size: NA; cdr3_nt: TGTGCCAGCAGCGTGACTAGCGGGAGAGGCAATGAGCAGTTCTTC; cdr3_aa: CASSVTSGRGNEQFF